This TCR beta chain is from a study of a mutant IDH1 vaccine in newly diagnosed glioma. Study background: Patients were started on vaccination 4-6 weeks after radiotherapy alone, or with temozolomide cycles. Treated patients showed a male proportion of approximately 62%, a female proportion of approximately 40%, and a mean age of 40.4 years. Receipt of radiotherapy, temozolomide, or both preceded the study, and most received both.

As for time point: week 23, last vaccination. Every single dose of the vaccine, 300 ug of mutant IDH1 20-mer peptide, came with topical imiquimod. The protocol was immunoSEQ multiplex PCR, while the TCRdb copy is restricted to in-frame clones and leaves out a portion. Of tens of thousands of clones in the sample, about 91% are singletons; the top ten hold 3.9%. Comments on this clone: Antigen: not known.

V gave up 0 bases and J gave up 9 bases; unmatched junction bases: 2. This CDR3 is 13 amino acids long. CDR1 is KGHSH, CDR2 LQKENI, per germline. The origin of this receptor is a man over 45 with glioma. The J gene is TRBJ2-1, the V gene TRBV18, with 7 positions matching TRBD2. The starting material was PBMCs, obtained from a glioma patient whose treatment included an IDH1 peptide vaccine. CDR3 coding DNA: TGTGCCAGCTCACCACCGGGGGGGGGTGAGCAGTTCTTC. Translated, it gives CASSPPGGGEQFF. The variable domain in full, with the rest retrieved from reference TRBV18 and TRBJ2-1, is NAGVMQNPRHLVRRRGQEARLRCSPMKGHSHVYWYRQLPEEGLKFMVYLQKENIIDESGMPKERFSAEFPKEGPSILRIQQVVRGDSAAYFCASSPPGGGEQFFGPGTRLTVL.